The clone carrying this TCR beta chain was observed a few times. Its antigen is currently unknown. Trimming took off 3 bases at V and 2 bases at J, with 8 bases between the two ends. The V gene's germline CDR1 is GTSNPN and CDR2 SVGIG (reference sequence). There are 13 residues in the CDR3. Patients were excluded for autoimmune disease history or systemic immunosuppression. The sample originates from a study of OX40 agonist ivuxolimab in advanced cancers. Across the whole study: The patients received ivuxolimab by intravenous route every 2 weeks at 0.01 to 10 mg/kg. Study conclusions and caveats: Relative to CD4+, CD8+ T cells held more expanded clones on average.

Libraries were prepared by immunoSEQ multiplex PCR; TCRdb keeps only in-frame clonotypes and omits some of them. The sample has about 98,000 clones, about 85% seen once. This TCR was sampled from an adult with an advanced solid tumor such as melanoma, head and neck, liver or kidney cancer. The chain joins TRBV30 to TRBJ1-3; D uncertain. The sequenced sample was CD4+ or CD8+ T cells sorted from blood, obtained in a trial of the OX40 agonist ivuxolimab. The CDR3 region is CAWRSGAGNTIYF. The CDR3 DNA sequence: TGTGCCTGGAGATCAGGAGCTGGAAACACCATATATTTT.